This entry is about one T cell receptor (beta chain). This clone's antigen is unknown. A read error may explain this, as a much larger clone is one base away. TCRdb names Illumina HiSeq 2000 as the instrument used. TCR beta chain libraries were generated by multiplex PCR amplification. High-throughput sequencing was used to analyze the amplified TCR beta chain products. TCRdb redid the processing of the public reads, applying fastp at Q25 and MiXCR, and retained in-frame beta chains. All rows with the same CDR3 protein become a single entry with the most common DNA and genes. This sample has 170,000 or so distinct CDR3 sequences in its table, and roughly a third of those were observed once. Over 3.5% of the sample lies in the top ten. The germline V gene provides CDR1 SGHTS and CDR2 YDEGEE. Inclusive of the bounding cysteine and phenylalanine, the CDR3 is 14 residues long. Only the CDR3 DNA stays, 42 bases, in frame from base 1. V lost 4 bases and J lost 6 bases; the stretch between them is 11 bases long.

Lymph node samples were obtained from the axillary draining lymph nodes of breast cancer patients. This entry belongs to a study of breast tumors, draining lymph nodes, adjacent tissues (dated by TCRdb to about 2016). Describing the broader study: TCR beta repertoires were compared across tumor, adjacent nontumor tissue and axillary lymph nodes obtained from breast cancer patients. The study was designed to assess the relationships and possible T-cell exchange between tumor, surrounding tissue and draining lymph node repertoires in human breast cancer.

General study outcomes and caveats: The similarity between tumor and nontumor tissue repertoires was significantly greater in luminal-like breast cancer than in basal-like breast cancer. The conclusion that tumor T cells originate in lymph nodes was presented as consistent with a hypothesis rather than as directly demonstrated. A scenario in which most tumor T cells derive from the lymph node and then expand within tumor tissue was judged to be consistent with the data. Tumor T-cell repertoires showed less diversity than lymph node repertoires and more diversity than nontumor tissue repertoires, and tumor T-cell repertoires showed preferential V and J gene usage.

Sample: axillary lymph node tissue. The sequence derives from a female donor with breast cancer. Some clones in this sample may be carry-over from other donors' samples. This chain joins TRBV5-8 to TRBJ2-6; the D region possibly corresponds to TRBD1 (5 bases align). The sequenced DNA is TGTGCCAGCAGCCACAGGTTTGCGGCCAACGTCCTGACTTTC. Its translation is CASSHRFAANVLTF.